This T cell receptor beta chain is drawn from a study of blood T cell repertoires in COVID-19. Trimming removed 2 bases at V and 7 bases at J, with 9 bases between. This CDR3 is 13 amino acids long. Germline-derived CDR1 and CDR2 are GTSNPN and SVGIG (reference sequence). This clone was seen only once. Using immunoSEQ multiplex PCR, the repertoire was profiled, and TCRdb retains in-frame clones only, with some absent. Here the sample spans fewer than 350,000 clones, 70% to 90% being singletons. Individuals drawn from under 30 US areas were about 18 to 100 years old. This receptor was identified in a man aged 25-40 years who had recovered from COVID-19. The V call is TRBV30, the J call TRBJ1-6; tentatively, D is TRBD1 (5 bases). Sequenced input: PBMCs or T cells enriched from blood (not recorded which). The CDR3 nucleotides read TGTGCCTGGAGTATCAACAGGAATTCACCCCTCCACTTT. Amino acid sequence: CAWSINRNSPLHF.